The subject of this entry is one TCR beta chain. Its antigen is unknown. Sequence at one end of the junction differs from germline and may be a read error. CDR1 and CDR2 (germline): SGHVS, FNYEAQ. The length of the CDR3 is 15 residues. The sample is drawn from a study of T cells in Graves' hyperthyroidism and ophthalmopathy. On the study more broadly: Staff took peripheral blood when the initial diagnosis was made, before any treatment began. Findings of the study overall: A 13 V-J signature model discriminated ophthalmopathy versus stable hyperthyroidism. A median about 6.2 months before onset, the model predicted ophthalmopathy.

The TCR beta CDR3 regions underwent amplification using RNA transcripts as the source. A first-round RT-PCR of the TCR CDR3 used the HTBI primer set. TCRdb reprocessed the multiplex PCR reads via MiXCR and lists one record per CDR3 protein. The top ten hold around 8% of the sample, which has about 720,000 distinct CDR3 sequences, roughly 15% seen once. Exclusion of a patient resulted from uncontrolled infection, other autoimmune disease, pregnancy or lactation. The sequenced sample was blood. The chain has TRBV7-6 and TRBJ2-3; D is undetermined. This TCR derives from a man younger than 35 with Graves' hyperthyroidism. CDR3: CASGLVAAITDTQYF. CDR3 DNA sequence: TGTGCCAGCGGCTTAGTAGCTGCCATCACAGATACGCAGTATTTT.